Presented here are 5 T cell receptor beta chains from one specimen sequenced in a study of blood T cell repertoires in COVID-19. TCRdb's table, derived via immunoSEQ multiplex PCR, lists solely in-frame clones and lacks some. The table has 250,000 to 300,000 clones, over 75% seen once. The sample consisted of peripheral blood. These TCRs come from a woman aged 55-70 years with acute or convalescent COVID-19.

The rearrangement uses TRBV6-2 or TRBV6-3 and TRBJ1-5; TRBD1 agrees at 7 bases. With V trimmed by 5 bases and J by 0 bases, 4 bases remained unmatched. Germline V lookup: CDR1 MNHEY, CDR2 SVGEGT. This CDR3 comprises 15 residues. Here the CDR3 reads CASSRQGGSNQPQHF. The CDR3 DNA follows: TGTGCCAGCAGTCGACAGGGCGGTAGCAATCAGCCCCAGCATTTT.

The genes are TRBV7-9 and TRBJ1-1, with D perhaps TRBD1 (6 bases). Looked up from germline, CDR1 is SEHNR and CDR2 is FQNEAQ (reference sequence). The V end lost 0 bases, the J end lost 0 bases, and 8 bases lay between the germline ends. There are 15 residues in the CDR3. The CDR3 DNA reads TGTGCCAGCAGCTTAGCGGCAGGGGTGAACACTGAAGCTTTCTTT. Its protein is CASSLAAGVNTEAFF.

The chain has TRBV5-4 and TRBJ1-2; 10 nucleotides match TRBD1. Germline trimming cut 5 bases from V and 3 bases from J; bases unmatched to any gene: 1. Germline CDR1 is SGHNT and CDR2 is YYREEE (reference sequence). CDR3 length: 13 amino acids. The CDR3 sequence is CASRTGGDYGYTF. In DNA form, the CDR3 reads TGTGCCAGCAGGACAGGGGGCGACTATGGCTACACCTTC.

V gene TRBV7-8 combines with J gene TRBJ2-5, with no clear D. Germline V gives CDR1 SGHVS, CDR2 FQNEAQ. The CDR3 covers 15 residues. V lost 7 bases to trimming and J lost 1 base, with 16 bases between them. The CDR3 spells CASTSKMGRQETQYF. Here the CDR3 DNA reads TGTGCCAGCACCTCGAAGATGGGCCGCCAAGAGACCCAGTACTTC.

The rearrangement links TRBV7-9 to TRBJ2-3, with 10 bases matching TRBD2. Germline CDR1 SEHNR, CDR2 FQNEAQ (reference sequence). V lost 4 bases and J lost 0; bases outside the gene matches: 7. There are 17 residues in the CDR3. CDR3 DNA: TGTGCCAGCAGCTCCGGTCGGACTAGCGGTAGCACAGATACGCAGTATTTT. The encoded protein is CASSSGRTSGSTDTQYF.